This T cell receptor beta chain was sequenced in a study of spatial heterogeneity in lung cancer. Study overall: Sequences of the beta chain were consistently detected in greater numbers than alpha-chain sequences.

Germline trimming cut 5 bases from V and 6 bases from J; bases unmatched to any gene: 13. Looked up from germline, CDR1 is DFQATT and CDR2 is SNEGSKA (reference sequence). The CDR3 has 15 amino acids. Every TCR cDNA molecule bore its own unique molecular identifier. TCRdb re-called the 5' RACE reads with MiXCR, one entry per CDR3 protein. The data show 45,000 or so distinct CDR3 sequences, about 12% seen once. The time point here: sample taken at primary tumor resection. Unsorted samples of tumor, nontumor lung or frozen PBMC had their whole RNA sequenced. Samples were obtained from 70 or so donors, all untreated early-stage non-small cell lung cancer patients. General study findings and limits: Resection blood, more than follow-up blood, showed ubiquitous expanded tumor TCRs.

The table lists this clonotype with a few counts. Its cognate antigen is unknown. The chain joins TRBV20-1 to TRBJ2-5; TRBD2 matches at 9 bases. Here the sequenced sample was PBMCs, taken at surgery. This sequence originates from a female donor with early-stage non-small cell lung cancer. DNA for the CDR3: TGCAGTGCTGGCCCGGGGCGCGGGGGGGCGAAGACCCAGTACTTC. Protein: CSAGPGRGGAKTQYF.